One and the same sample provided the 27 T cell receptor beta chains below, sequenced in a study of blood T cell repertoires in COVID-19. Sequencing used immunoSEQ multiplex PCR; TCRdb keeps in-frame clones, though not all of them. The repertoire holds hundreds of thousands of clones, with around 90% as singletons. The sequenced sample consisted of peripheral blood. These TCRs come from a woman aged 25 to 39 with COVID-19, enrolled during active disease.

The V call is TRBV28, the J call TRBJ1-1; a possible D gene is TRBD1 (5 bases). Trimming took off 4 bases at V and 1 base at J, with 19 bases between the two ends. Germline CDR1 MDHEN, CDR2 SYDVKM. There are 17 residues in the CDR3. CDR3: CASSSRRVYASNTEAFF. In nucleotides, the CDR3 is TGTGCCAGCAGTTCACGCAGGGTTTATGCCTCGAACACTGAAGCTTTCTTT.

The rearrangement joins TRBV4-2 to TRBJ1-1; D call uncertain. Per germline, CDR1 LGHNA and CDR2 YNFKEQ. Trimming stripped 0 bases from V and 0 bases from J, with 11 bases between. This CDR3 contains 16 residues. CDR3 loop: CASSQDKGGVNTEAFF. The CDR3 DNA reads TGTGCCAGCAGCCAAGATAAAGGCGGTGTGAACACTGAAGCTTTCTTT.

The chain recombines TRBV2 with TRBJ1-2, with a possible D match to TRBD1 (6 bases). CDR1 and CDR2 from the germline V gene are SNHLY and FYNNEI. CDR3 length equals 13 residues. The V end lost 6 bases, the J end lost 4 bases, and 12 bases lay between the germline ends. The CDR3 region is CASRATGFYGYTF. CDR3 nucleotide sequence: TGTGCCAGCAGAGCGACAGGCTTCTATGGCTACACCTTC.

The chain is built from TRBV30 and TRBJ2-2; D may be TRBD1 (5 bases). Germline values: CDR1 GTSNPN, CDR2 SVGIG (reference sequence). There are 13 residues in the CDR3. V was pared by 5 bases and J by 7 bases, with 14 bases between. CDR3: CAWARASNGELFF. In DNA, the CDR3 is TGTGCCTGGGCCAGGGCCTCGAACGGGGAGCTGTTTTTT.

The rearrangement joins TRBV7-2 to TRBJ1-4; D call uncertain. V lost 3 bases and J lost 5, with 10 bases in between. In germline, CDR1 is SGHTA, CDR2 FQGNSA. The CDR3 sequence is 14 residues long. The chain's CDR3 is CASSFLMRNEKLFF. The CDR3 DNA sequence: TGTGCCAGCAGCTTTTTGATGCGCAATGAAAAACTGTTTTTT. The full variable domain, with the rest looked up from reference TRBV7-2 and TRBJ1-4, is GAGVSQSPSNKVTEKGKDVELRCDPISGHTALYWYRQSLGQGLEFLIYFQGNSAPDKSGLPSDRFSAERTGGSVSTLTIQRTQQEDSAVYLCASSFLMRNEKLFFGSGTQLSVL.

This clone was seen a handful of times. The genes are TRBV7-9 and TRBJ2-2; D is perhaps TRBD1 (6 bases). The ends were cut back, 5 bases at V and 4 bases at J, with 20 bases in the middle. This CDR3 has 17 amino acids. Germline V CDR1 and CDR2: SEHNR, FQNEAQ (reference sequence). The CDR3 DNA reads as TGTGCCAGCAGCCTGGGTCATCGGACAGCCACCACCGGGGAGCTGTTTTTT. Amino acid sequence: CASSLGHRTATTGELFF.

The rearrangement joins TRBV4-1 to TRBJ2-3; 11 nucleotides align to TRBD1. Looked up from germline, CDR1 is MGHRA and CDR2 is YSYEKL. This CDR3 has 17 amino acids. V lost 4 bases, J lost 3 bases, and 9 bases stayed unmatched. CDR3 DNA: TGCGCCAGCAGCCCCCTCCCCGGGACAGGGGGGACAGATACGCAGTATTTT. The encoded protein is CASSPLPGTGGTDTQYF.

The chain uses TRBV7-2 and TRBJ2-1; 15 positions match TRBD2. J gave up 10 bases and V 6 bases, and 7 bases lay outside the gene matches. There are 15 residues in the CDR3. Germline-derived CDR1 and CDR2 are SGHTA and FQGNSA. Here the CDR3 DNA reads TGTGCCAGCAGTTGGACTAGCGGGAGGGACCGGGAGCAGTTCTTC. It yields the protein CASSWTSGRDREQFF.

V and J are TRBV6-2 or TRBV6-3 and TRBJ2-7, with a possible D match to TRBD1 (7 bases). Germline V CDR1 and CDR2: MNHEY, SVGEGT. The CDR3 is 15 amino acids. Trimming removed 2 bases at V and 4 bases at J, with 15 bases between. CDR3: CASSYHPRGDYEQYF. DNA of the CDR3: TGTGCCAGCAGTTACCACCCCAGGGGGGATTACGAGCAGTACTTC.

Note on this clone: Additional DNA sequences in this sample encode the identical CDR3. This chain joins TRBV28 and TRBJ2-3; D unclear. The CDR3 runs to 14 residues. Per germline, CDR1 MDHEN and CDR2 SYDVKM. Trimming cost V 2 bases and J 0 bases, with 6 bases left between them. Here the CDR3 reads CASSLGQSTDTQYF. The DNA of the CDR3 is TGTGCCAGCAGTTTAGGGCAGAGCACAGATACGCAGTATTTT.

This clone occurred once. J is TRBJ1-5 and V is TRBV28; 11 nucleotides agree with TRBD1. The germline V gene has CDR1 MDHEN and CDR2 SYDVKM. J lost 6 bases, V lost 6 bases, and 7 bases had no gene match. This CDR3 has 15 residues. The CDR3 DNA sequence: TGTGCCAGCAGCCGGGACAGGGGGAGTGGTCAGCCCCAGCATTTT. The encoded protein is CASSRDRGSGQPQHF.

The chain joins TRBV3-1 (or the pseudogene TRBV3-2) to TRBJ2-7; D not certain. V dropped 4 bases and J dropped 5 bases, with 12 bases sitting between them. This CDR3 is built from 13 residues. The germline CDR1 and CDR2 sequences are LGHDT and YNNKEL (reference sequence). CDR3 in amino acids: CASSPTIIHEQYF. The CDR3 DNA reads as TGTGCCAGCAGCCCTACCATTATCCACGAGCAGTACTTC.

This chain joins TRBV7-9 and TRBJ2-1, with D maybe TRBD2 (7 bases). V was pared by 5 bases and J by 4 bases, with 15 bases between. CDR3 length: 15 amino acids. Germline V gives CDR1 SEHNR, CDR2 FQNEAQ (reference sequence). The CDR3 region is CASSPRGANYNEQFF. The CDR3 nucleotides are TGTGCCAGCAGCCCTCGGGGGGCCAATTACAATGAGCAGTTCTTC.

The CDR3: CASSLSAGYSNQPQHF. CDR3 DNA sequence: TGTGCCAGCAGTTTATCTGCCGGTTATAGCAATCAGCCCCAGCATTTT. The J gene is TRBJ1-5, the V gene TRBV27; D not certain. The germline CDR1 and CDR2 sequences are MNHEY and SMNVEV (reference sequence). V lost 0 bases and J 0 bases, leaving 9 bases between the germline ends. This CDR3 has 16 residues.

The CDR3 region is CASSLEGGPTQYF. As DNA, the CDR3 is TGTGCCAGCAGTTTAGAGGGAGGGCCCACCCAGTACTTC. The rearrangement links TRBV27 to TRBJ2-5; 7 bases are shared with TRBD2. The germline V gene has CDR1 MNHEY and CDR2 SMNVEV (reference sequence). The V and J ends lost 2 bases and 8 bases, in that order; junction bases with no gene match: 5. This CDR3 comprises 13 residues.

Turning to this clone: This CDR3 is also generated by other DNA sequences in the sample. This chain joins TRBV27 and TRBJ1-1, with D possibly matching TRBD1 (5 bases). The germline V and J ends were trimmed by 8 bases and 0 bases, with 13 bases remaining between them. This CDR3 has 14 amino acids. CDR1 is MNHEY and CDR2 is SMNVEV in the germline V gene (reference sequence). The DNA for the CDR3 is TGTGCCAGCTCTTTCGGGGGAATGAACACTGAAGCTTTCTTT. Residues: CASSFGGMNTEAFF.

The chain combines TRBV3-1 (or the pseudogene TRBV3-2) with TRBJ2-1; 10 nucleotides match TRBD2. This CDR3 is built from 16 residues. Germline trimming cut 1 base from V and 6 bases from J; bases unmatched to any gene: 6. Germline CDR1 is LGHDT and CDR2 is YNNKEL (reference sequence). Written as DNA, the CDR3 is TGTGCCAGCAGCCAAGGATACAGCGGGGGGGCCAATGAGCAGTTCTTC. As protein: CASSQGYSGGANEQFF.

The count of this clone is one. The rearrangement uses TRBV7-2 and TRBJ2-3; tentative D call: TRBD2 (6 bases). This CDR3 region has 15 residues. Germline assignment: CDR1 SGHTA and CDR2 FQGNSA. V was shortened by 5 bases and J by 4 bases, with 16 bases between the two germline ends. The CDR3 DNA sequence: TGTGCCAGCAGCCGGGGACTCACCTCGGCAGATACGCAGTATTTT. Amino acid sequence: CASSRGLTSADTQYF.

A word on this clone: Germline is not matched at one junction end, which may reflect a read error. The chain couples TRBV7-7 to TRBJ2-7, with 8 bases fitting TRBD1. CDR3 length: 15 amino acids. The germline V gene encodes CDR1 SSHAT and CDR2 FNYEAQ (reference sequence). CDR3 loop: CASSLNRGASYEQYF. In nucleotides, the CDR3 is TGTGCTAGCAGCTTAAACAGGGGGGCGTCCTACGAGCAGTACTTC.

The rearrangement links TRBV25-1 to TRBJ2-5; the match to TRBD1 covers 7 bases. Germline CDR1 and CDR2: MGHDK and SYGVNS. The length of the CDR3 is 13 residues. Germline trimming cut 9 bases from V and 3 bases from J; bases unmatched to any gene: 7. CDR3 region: CASPNRGKETQYF. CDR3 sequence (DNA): TGTGCCAGTCCAAACAGGGGCAAAGAGACCCAGTACTTC. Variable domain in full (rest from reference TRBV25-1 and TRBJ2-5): EADIYQTPRYLVIGTGKKITLECSQTMGHDKMYWYQQDPGMELHLIHYSYGVNSTEKGDLSSESTVSRIRTEHFPLTLESARPSHTSQYLCASPNRGKETQYFGPGTRLLVL.

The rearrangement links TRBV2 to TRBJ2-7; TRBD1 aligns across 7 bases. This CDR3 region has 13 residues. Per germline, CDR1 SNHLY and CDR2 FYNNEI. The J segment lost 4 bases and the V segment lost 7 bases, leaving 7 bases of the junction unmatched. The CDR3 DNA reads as TGTGCCAGCATGGGACAGAATATTTACGAGCAGTACTTC. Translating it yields CASMGQNIYEQYF. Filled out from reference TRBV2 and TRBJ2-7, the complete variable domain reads EPEVTQTPSHQVTQMGQEVILRCVPISNHLYFYWYRQILGQKVEFLVSFYNNEISEKSEIFDDQFSVERPDGSNFTLKIRSTKLEDSAMYFCASMGQNIYEQYFGPGTRLTVT.

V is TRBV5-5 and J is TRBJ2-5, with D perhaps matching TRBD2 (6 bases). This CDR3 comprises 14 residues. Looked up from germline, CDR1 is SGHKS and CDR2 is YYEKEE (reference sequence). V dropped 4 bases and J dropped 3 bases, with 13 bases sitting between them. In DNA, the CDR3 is TGTGCCAGCAGCCTGGGGACTGTAAAAGAGACCCAGTACTTC. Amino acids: CASSLGTVKETQYF.

The CDR3 is CATSDAGRAFSGSSYNEQFF. The DNA of the CDR3 is TGTGCCACCAGTGACGCCGGACGGGCTTTTAGCGGGAGCTCCTACAATGAGCAGTTCTTC. This chain links TRBV24-1 with TRBJ2-1; 9 bases align to TRBD2. The germline V gene encodes CDR1 KGHDR and CDR2 SFDVKD. V was clipped by 4 bases and J by 0 bases; unmatched bases: 15. The CDR3 has 20 residues.

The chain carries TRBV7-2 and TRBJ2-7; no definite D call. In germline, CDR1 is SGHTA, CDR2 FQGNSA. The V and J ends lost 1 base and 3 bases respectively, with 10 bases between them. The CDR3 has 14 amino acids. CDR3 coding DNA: TGTGCCAGCAGCTTAGAAGTGCGAGTCTACGAGCAGTACTTC. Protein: CASSLEVRVYEQYF.

CDR3: CASSLRVGNSPLHF. CDR3 bases: TGTGCCAGCAGCTTACGGGTTGGGAATTCACCCCTCCACTTT. V and J are TRBV7-8 and TRBJ1-6, with no clear D. CDR1 is SGHVS and CDR2 is FQNEAQ in the germline V gene. The CDR3 has 14 residues. The V and J ends lost 2 bases and 7 bases respectively, with 9 bases between them.

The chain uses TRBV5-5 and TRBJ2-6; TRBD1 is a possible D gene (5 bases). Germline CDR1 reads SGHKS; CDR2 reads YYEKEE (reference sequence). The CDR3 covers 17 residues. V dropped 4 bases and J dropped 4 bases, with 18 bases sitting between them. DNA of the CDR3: TGTGCCAGCAGCCTGACAGTCCGTTTGGAAGGGGCCAACGTCCTGACTTTC. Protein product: CASSLTVRLEGANVLTF.

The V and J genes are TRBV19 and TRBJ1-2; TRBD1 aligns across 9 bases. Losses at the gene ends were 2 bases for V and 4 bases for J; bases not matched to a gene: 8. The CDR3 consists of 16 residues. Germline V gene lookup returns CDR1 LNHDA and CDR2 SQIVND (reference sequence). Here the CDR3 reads CASSITPTGGTYGYTF. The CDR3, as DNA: TGTGCCAGTAGTATAACCCCGACAGGGGGGACCTATGGCTACACCTTC.